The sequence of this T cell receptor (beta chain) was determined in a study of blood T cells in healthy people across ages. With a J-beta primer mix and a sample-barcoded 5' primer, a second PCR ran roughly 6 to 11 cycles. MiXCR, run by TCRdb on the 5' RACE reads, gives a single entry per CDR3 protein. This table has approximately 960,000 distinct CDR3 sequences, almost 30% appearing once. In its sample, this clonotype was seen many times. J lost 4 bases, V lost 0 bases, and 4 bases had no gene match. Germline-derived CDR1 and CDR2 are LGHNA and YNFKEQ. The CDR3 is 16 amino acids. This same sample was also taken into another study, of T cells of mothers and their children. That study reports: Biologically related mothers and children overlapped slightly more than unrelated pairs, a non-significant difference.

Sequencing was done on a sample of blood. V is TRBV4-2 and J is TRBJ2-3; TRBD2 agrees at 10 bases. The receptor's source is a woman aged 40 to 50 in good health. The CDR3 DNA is TGTGCCAGCAGCCAAGAGGCTAGCGGGGGCCCAGATACGCAGTATTTT. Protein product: CASSQEASGGPDTQYF.